This TCR beta chain was retrieved from a study of Ad26.COV2.S vaccination and SARS-CoV-2 variants. To note about this clone: Its cognate antigen is unknown.

Treatment here: around 19 received Ad26.COV2.S at low or high dose, single or two shots; about five received placebo; per-sample allocation not given. Sampling was performed 63 days after the first vaccine or placebo injection. The method was immunoSEQ multiplex PCR; TCRdb's version includes in-frame clones alone and lacks a portion of them. The table shows about 400,000 clones, with roughly 90% occurring only once. Study conclusions and caveats: Spike-specific TCR breadth in vaccine recipients exceeded that seen in placebo recipients. Measures of TCR breadth and depth may have fallen short of total T cell responses.

The receptor was derived from a person aged 18 to 59 who received the Ad26.COV2.S COVID-19 vaccine or a placebo. Sequencing used peripheral blood, obtained in a trial of Ad26.COV2.S vaccine versus placebo.

The CDR3 protein is CASSVEGGYTDTQYF. CDR3 sequence (DNA): TGTGCCAGCAGCGTAGAGGGGGGATACACAGATACGCAGTATTTT. The V and J genes are TRBV9 and TRBJ2-3; tentatively, D is TRBD1 or TRBD2 (6 bases each). The CDR3 is 15 amino acids. Germline loops: CDR1 SGDLS, CDR2 YYNGEE. Trimming took off 0 bases at V and 2 bases at J, with 10 bases between the two ends. Filled out from reference TRBV9 and TRBJ2-3, the complete variable domain reads DSGVTQTPKHLITATGQRVTLRCSPRSGDLSVYWYQQSLDQGLQFLIQYYNGEERAKGNILERFSAQQFPDLHSELNLSSLELGDSALYFCASSVEGGYTDTQYFGPGTRLTVL.